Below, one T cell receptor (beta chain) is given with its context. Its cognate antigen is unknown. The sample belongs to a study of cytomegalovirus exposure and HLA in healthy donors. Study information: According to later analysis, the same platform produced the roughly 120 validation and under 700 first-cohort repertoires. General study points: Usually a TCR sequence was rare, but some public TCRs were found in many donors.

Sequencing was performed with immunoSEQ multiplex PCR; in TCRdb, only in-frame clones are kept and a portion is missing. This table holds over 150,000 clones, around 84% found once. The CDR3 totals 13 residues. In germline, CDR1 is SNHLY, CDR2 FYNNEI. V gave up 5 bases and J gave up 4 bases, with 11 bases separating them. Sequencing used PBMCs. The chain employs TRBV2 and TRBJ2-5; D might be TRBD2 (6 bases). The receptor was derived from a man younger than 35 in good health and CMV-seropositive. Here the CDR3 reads CASSWGGGETQYF. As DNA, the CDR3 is TGTGCCAGCAGTTGGGGAGGAGGAGAGACCCAGTACTTC.